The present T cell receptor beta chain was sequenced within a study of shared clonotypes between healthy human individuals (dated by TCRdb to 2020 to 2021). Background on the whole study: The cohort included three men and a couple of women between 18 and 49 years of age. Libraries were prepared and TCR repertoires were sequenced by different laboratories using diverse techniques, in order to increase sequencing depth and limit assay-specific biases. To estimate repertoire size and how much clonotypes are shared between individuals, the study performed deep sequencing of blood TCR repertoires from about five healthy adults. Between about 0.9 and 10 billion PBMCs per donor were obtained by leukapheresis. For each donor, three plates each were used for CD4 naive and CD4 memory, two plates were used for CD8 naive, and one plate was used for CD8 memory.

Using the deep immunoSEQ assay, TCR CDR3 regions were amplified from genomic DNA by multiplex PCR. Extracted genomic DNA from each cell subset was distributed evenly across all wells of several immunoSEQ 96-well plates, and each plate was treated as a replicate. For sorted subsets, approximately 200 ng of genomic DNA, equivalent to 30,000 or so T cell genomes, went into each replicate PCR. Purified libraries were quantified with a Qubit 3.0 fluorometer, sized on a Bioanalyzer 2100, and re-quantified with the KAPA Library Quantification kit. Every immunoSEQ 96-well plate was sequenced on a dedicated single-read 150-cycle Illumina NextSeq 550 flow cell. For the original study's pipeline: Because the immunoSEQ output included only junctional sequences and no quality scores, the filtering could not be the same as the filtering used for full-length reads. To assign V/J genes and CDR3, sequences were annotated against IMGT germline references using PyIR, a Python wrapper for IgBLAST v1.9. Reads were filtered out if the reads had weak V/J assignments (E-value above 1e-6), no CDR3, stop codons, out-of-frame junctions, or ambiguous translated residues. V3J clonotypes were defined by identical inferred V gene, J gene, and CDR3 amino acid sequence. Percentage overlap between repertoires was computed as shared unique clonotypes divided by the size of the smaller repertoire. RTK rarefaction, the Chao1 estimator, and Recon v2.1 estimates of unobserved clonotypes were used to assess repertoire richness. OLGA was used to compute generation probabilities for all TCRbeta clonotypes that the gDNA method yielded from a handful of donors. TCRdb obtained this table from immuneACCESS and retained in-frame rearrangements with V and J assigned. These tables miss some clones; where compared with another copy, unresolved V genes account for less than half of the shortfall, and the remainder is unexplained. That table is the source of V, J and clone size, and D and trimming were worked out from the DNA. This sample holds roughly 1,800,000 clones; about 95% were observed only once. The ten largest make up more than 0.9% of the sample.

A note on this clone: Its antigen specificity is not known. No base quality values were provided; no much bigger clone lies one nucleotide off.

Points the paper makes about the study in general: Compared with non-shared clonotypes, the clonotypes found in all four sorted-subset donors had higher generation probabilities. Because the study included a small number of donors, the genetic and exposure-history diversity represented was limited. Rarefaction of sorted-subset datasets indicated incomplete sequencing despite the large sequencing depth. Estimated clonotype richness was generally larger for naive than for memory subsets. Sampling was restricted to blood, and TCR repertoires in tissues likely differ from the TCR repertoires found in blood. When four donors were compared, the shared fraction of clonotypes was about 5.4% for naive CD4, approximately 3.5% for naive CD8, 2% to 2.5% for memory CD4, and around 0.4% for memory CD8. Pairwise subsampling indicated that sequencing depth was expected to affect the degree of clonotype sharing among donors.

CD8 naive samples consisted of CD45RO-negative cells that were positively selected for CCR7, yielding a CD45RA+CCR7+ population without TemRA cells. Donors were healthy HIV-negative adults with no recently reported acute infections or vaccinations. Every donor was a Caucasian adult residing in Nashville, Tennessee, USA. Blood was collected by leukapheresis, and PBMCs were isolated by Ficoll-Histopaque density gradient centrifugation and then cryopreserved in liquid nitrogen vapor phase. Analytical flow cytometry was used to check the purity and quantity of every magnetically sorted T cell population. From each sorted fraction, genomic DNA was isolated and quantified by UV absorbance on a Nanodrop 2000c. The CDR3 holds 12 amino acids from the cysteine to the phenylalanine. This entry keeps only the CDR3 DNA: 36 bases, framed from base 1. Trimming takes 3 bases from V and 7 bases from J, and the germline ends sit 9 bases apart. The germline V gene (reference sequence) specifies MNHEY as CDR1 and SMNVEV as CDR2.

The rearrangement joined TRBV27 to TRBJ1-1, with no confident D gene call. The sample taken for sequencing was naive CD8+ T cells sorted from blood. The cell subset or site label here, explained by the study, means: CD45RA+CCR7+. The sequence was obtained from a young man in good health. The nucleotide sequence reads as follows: TGTGCCAGCAGTTTCCCCGGGAATGAAGCTTTCTTT. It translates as CASSFPGNEAFF.